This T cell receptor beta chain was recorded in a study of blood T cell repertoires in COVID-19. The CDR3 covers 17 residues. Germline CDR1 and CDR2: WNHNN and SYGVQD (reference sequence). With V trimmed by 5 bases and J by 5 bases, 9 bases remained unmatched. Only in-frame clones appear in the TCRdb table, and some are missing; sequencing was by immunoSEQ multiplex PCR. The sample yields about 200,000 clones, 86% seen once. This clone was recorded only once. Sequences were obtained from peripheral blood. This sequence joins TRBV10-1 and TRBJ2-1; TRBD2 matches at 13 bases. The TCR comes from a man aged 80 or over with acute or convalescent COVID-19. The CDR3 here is CASSPQLAGGPDNEQFF. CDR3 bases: TGCGCCAGCAGTCCCCAACTAGCGGGAGGGCCGGACAATGAGCAGTTCTTC.